Below are 10 T cell receptor beta chains sequenced from a single sample in a study of long-term antiretroviral therapy in people with HIV. immunoSEQ v3.0 was run at survey level. Measured with immunoSEQ multiplex PCR; TCRdb has only the in-frame clones, and not every one. The data show around 25,000 clones, approximately 80% seen once. This specimen consisted of unsorted PBMCs, obtained 4.4 years after starting antiretroviral therapy. These receptor sequences come from a man younger than 45 with HIV.

The chain uses TRBV4-3 and TRBJ2-1; 12 nucleotides match TRBD2. With V trimmed by 2 bases and J by 8 bases, 4 bases remained unmatched. Germline V CDR1 and CDR2: LGHNA, YSLEER. The CDR3 sequence is 15 residues long. Here the CDR3 DNA reads TGCGCCAGCAGCCAACTAGCGGGAGGGCCATATGAGCAGTTCTTC. Translated: CASSQLAGGPYEQFF.

The chain employs TRBV19 and TRBJ2-1; TRBD2 aligns across 7 bases. From germline, CDR1 is LNHDA and CDR2 SQIVND (reference sequence). Trimming removed 6 bases from V and 5 bases from J; junction bases left unmatched: 7. The CDR3 length is 14 residues. The CDR3 coding sequence is TGTGCCAGTAGCCTGACTAGCAGAAACAATGAGCAGTTCTTC. Encoded protein: CASSLTSRNNEQFF. Drawing the rest from reference TRBV19 and TRBJ2-1, the complete variable domain is DGGITQSPKYLFRKEGQNVTLSCEQNLNHDAMYWYRQDPGQGLRLIYYSQIVNDFQKGDIAEGYSVSREKKESFPLTVTSAQKNPTAFYLCASSLTSRNNEQFFGPGTRLTVL.

V is TRBV2 and J is TRBJ1-6; D not resolved. V dropped 6 bases and J dropped 0 bases, with 12 bases sitting between them. The CDR3 consists of 16 residues. The V gene's germline CDR1 is SNHLY and CDR2 FYNNEI. This CDR3 is CASRGAGSSYNSPLHF. In nucleotides, the CDR3 is TGTGCCAGCAGGGGTGCCGGAAGCTCCTATAATTCACCCCTCCACTTT.

The rearrangement uses TRBV15 and TRBJ1-4; possible D gene TRBD1, 5 bases. Trimming left V 3 bases short and J 7 bases short, with 12 bases between. The CDR3 is 14 amino acids. Germline V lookup: CDR1 LNHNV, CDR2 YYDKDF (reference sequence). The CDR3 nucleotides are TGTGCCACCAGCAGCCCCAGGGCCGGTGAAAAACTGTTTTTT. Translating gives CATSSPRAGEKLFF.

J is TRBJ1-4 and V is TRBV29-1; D is unclear. The CDR3 length is 12 residues. The germline V gene encodes CDR1 SQVTM and CDR2 ANQGSEA. Trimming pared 6 bases from V and 3 bases from J, leaving 8 bases between. The CDR3: CSVRWANEKLFF. The CDR3 nucleotides are TGCAGCGTAAGGTGGGCTAATGAAAAACTGTTTTTT.

The rearrangement links TRBV6-6 to TRBJ2-5; D is undetermined. Germline V lookup: CDR1 MNHNY, CDR2 SVGAGI (reference sequence). This CDR3 comprises 12 residues. V was pared by 2 bases and J by 5 bases, with 6 bases between. CDR3 sequence: CASSYALETQYF. The CDR3 DNA sequence: TGTGCCAGCAGTTACGCCCTGGAGACCCAGTACTTC.

This chain connects TRBV7-2 to TRBJ1-2, with D possibly TRBD1 on 5 matching bases. V was shortened by 5 bases and J by 4 bases, with 14 bases between the two germline ends. This CDR3 is built from 14 residues. Germline V gene lookup returns CDR1 SGHTA and CDR2 FQGNSA. The CDR3, as DNA: TGTGCCAGCAGCCCTACTTTTGGGGGCTATGGCTACACCTTC. This translates into CASSPTFGGYGYTF.

This clone occurred once. The V and J genes are TRBV5-1 and TRBJ1-1; D is ambiguous. Per germline, CDR1 SGHRS and CDR2 YFSETQ. CDR3 length equals 14 residues. V was shortened by 0 bases and J by 1 base, with 7 bases between the two germline ends. The CDR3 protein is CASSLVGRNTEAFF. CDR3 nucleotide sequence: TGCGCCAGCAGCTTGGTCGGGAGGAACACTGAAGCTTTCTTT.

This clone was seen just once. The chain is built from TRBV27 and TRBJ1-3; 8 bases are shared with TRBD1. After removal of 0 bases from V and 7 bases from J, the junction contained 2 bases not matched to a gene. Germline-derived CDR1 and CDR2 are MNHEY and SMNVEV (reference sequence). The CDR3 is made up of 14 amino acids. CDR3 region: CASSLSGQGNTIYF. The CDR3 DNA is TGTGCCAGCAGTTTATCTGGACAGGGCAACACCATATATTTT.

In this sample, this clone turned up once. The CDR3 sequence is CASSLEVNTEAFF. Here the CDR3 DNA reads TGCGCCAGCAGCTTGGAGGTTAACACTGAAGCTTTCTTT. The chain joins TRBV5-1 to TRBJ1-1; D call uncertain. Per the germline V gene, CDR1 is SGHRS and CDR2 is YFSETQ. Between the trimmed V and J ends, which lost 0 bases and 2 bases, there was a span of 5 bases. The CDR3 spans 13 residues.